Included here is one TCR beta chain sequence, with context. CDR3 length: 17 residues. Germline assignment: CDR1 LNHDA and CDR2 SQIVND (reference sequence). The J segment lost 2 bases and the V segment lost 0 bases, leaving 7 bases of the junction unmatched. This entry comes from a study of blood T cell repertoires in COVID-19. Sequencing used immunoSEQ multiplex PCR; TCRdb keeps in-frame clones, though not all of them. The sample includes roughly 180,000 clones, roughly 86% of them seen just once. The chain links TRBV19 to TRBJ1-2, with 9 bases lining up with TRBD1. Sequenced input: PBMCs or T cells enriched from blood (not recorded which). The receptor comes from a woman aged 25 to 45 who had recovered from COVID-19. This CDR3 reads CASSIDLQGAPNYGYTF. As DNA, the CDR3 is TGTGCCAGTAGTATAGATCTACAGGGGGCGCCGAACTATGGCTACACCTTC.